This record covers a single T cell receptor beta chain. There is no known antigen for this receptor. Per-base quality was not reported, and no clone a single base away is much larger than it. TCRbeta CDR3 regions were amplified from genomic DNA by means of the immunoSEQ Assay, a bias-controlled multiplex PCR. Regarding the original processing steps: The number of nucleated cells in each sample was estimated by amplification of reference gene primers within the assay. Sequence reads were collapsed and filtered to measure the absolute abundance of every unique TCRbeta CDR3 rearrangement. Productive Simpson clonality was computed per sample as the square root of Simpson's diversity index over productive rearrangements. The immuneACCESS repertoire file appears here via TCRdb, limited to in-frame rearrangements. These files lack a portion of the clones; in checked studies, under half of the deficit traces to unresolved V genes, and the cause of the others is not known. V, J and clone size are taken as reported in that table, and D and trimming were inferred from the DNA itself. In all, the sample holds some 380,000 clones, and about four fifths of those were seen once. The top ten hold around 1% of the sample.

These data are taken from a study of blood T cell repertoires in COVID-19 (dated by TCRdb to the early 2020s). Background for the entire study: Samples from collaborators originated in the United States, Italy and Spain and spanned both the acute and convalescent phases of COVID-19. The prospective study material was composed of cDNA or gDNA derived from T cells, B-cell-depleted T cells, or PBMCs. Deeply sampled blood TCRbeta repertoires from subjects exposed to, actively infected with, or recovered from COVID-19 were included in the dataset. The repertoires were released in a freely available public database meant as a resource for research on the immune response to SARS-CoV-2. Samples were obtained from the ongoing ImmuneRACE study (first 160 participants) and from 1,200 or so subjects provided by 6 global collaborators. Sample metadata almost always included a de-identified subject ID, COVID-19 status, age in years and sex. Where HLA class I and class II types were available, the types were taken from metadata supplied by the sample provider, not from assay-based typing.

Broader findings and caveats from the paper: The quantity of clinical and demographic metadata differed by source and by participant and was supplied without curation.

Collaborating institutions collected whole blood in K2EDTA tubes following their own protocols. For TCRbeta analysis, collaborators shipped samples in one of three forms: frozen whole blood, isolated PBMCs, or DNA extracted from either of those sample types. Based on the germline V gene, the CDR1 and CDR2 sequences are SGHVS and FQNEAQ. The CDR3 spans 13 residues, from the cysteine through the phenylalanine. CDR3 DNA only is kept here, 39 bases in frame from base 1. V is clipped by 5 bases and J by 7 bases, and the sequence between their germline boundaries is 14 bases long. The material sequenced was peripheral blood. The clonotype comes from a human donor with acute or convalescent COVID-19. The donor label of this sample is uncertain. The chain joins TRBV7-8 to TRBJ1-1, with no D gene named confidently. The bases are TGTGCCAGCAGCCCTTACACATATTATGAAGCTTTCTTT. It encodes CASSPYTYYEAFF.